The present entry profiles one T cell receptor beta chain with its context. What it recognizes is unknown. These data are taken from a study of T cells in Graves' hyperthyroidism and ophthalmopathy. Patients aged 18 to 65 had newly diagnosed hyperthyroidism lasting under 2 months. TCR beta CDR3 regions were amplified from RNA. First-round RT-PCR targeting the TCR CDR3 was performed with the HTBI primer set. Via MiXCR, TCRdb re-called the multiplex PCR reads, giving one row per CDR3 protein. The sample comprises 400,000 to 500,000 distinct CDR3 sequences, around 14% of which are singletons, and 15% to 20% rests with the top ten. Findings of the study overall: Among thyroid clonotypes expanded above 0.001, most also appeared in blood. A median approximately 6.8 months before onset, the model predicted ophthalmopathy.

The TCR sequence derives from a woman younger than 35 with Graves' hyperthyroidism. The specimen was blood.

CDR3 nucleotide sequence: TGTGCCAGCAGCCAAGATCCGATGGGGGACAATGAGCAGTTCTTC. Its translation is CASSQDPMGDNEQFF. This chain links TRBV3-1 with TRBJ2-1; D may correspond to TRBD1 or TRBD2 (5 bases each). Germline V CDR1 and CDR2: LGHDT, YNNKEL (reference sequence). Trimming stripped 0 bases from V and 5 bases from J, with 11 bases between. This CDR3 contains 15 residues.